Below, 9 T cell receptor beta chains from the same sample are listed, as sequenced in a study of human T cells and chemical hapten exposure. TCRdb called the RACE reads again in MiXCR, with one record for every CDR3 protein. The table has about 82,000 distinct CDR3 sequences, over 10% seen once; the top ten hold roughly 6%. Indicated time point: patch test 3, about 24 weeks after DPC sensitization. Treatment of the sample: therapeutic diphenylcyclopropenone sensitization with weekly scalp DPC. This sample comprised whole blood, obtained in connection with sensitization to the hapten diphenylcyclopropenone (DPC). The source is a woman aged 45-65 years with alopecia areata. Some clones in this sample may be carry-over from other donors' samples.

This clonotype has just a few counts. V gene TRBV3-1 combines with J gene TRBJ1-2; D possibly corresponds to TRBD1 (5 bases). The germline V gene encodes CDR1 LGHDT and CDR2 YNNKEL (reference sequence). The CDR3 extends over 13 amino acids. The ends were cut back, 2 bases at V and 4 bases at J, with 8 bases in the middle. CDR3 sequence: CASSQRQLYGYTF. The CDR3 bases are TGTGCCAGCAGCCAACGACAGCTCTATGGCTACACCTTC.

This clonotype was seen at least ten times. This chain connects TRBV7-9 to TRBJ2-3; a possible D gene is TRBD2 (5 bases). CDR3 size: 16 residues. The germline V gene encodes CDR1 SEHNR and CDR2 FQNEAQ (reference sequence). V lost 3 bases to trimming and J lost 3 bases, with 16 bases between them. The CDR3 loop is CASSFSLSGGTDTQYF. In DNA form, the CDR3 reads TGTGCCAGCAGCTTCTCTCTATCCGGCGGGACAGATACGCAGTATTTT. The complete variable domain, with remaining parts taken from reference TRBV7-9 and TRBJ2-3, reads DTGVSQNPRHKITKRGQNVTFRCDPISEHNRLYWYRQTLGQGPEFLTYFQNEAQLEKSRLLSDRFSAERPKGSFSTLEIQRTEQGDSAMYLCASSFSLSGGTDTQYFGPGTRLTVL.

The CDR3 DNA follows: TGTGCCAGCAGCTTACCCTTTACCAACACCGGGGAGCTGTTTTTT. Amino acid sequence: CASSLPFTNTGELFF. This chain joins TRBV7-6 and TRBJ2-2; no firm D call. The length of the CDR3 is 15 residues. Trimming removed 2 bases at V and 2 bases at J, with 9 bases between. Germline loops: CDR1 SGHVS, CDR2 FNYEAQ.

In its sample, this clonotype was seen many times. The chain's CDR3 is CAWSVGWRETQYF. The CDR3 region has the DNA TGTGCCTGGAGTGTAGGTTGGCGAGAGACCCAGTACTTC. The chain joins TRBV30 to TRBJ2-5; no firm D call. The V end was cut by 0 bases, the J end by 4 bases, with 9 bases between. Germline assignment: CDR1 GTSNPN and CDR2 SVGIG (reference sequence). CDR3 length: 13 amino acids.

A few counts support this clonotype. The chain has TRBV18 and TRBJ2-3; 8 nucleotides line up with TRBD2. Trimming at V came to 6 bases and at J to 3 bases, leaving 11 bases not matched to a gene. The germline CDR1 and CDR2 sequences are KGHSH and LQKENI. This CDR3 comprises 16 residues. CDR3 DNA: TGTGCCAGCTCGAACACTAGCGGTTTTGGGACAGATACGCAGTATTTT. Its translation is CASSNTSGFGTDTQYF.

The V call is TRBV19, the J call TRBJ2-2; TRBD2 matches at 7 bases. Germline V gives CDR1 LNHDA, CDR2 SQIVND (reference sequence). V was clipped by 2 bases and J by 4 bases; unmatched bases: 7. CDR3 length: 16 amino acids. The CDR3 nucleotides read TGTGCCAGTAGTATATTCGGCGGGAGCCTCACCGGGGAGCTGTTTTTT. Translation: CASSIFGGSLTGELFF.

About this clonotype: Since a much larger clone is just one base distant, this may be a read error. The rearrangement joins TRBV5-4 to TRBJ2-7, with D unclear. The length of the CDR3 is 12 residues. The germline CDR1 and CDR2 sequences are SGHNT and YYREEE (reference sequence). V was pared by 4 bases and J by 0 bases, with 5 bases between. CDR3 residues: CASSMDSYEQYF. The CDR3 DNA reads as TGTGCCAGCAGCATGGACTCCTACGAGCAGTACTTC.

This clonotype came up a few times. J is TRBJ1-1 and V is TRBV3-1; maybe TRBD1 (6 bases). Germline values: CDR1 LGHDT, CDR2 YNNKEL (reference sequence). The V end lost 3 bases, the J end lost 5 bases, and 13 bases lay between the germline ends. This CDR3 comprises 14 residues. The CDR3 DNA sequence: TGTGCCAGCAGCCATCCGAACAGGGAAACTGAAGCTTTCTTT. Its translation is CASSHPNRETEAFF.

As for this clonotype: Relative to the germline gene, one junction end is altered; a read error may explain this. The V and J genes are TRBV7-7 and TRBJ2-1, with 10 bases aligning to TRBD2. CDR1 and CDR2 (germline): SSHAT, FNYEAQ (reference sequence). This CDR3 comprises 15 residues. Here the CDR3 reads CASSLALAGVNEQFF. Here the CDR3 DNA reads TGTGCTAGCAGCTTAGCTCTAGCGGGAGTAAATGAGCAGTTCTTC.